The 2 T cell receptor beta chains below come from one sample, sequenced in a study of T cell clusters in autoimmune cytopenias. TRB was amplified from approximately 250 ng of peripheral blood genomic DNA per sample. Multiplex touch-down PCR amplified TRB using TRB-A and TRB-B pools in one tube. TCRdb reanalyzed the multiplex PCR reads, giving one entry per CDR3 protein sequence and no DNA. The table lists 14,000 to 15,000 distinct CDR3 sequences. The data were also submitted as part of a second study, on T cell repertoires in aging, cancer and after chemotherapy.

Sequenced sample: peripheral blood. The receptors shown here come from a human donor in good health.

This CDR3 is CASSLGLARDNEQFF. The rearrangement joins TRBV13 to TRBJ2-1. This CDR3 spans 15 amino acids. The germline CDR1 and CDR2 sequences are PRHDT and FYEKMQ (reference sequence).

The V gene is TRBV18, the J gene TRBJ2-2; TCRdb indicates TRBD2, and absent DNA this call remains unverified. Germline lookup yields CDR1 KGHSH and CDR2 LQKENI. This CDR3 has 15 amino acids. CDR3 loop: CASSPGTSVVGELFF. Full variable domain (missing parts from reference TRBV18 and TRBJ2-2): NAGVMQNPRHLVRRRGQEARLRCSPMKGHSHVYWYRQLPEEGLKFMVYLQKENIIDESGMPKERFSAEFPKEGPSILRIQQVVRGDSAAYFCASSPGTSVVGELFFGEGSRLTVL.